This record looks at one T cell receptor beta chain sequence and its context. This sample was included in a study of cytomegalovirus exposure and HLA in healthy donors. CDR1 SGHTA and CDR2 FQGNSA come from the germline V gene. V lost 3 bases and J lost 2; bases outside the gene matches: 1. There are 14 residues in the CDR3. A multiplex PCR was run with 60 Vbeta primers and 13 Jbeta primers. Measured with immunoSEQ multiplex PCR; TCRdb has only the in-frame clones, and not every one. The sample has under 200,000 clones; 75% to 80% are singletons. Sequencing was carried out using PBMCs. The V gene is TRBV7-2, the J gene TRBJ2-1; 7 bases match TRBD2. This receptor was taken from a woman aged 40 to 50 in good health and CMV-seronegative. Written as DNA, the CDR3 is TGTGCCAGCAGCTTCGGACTAGCCTACAATGAGCAGTTCTTC. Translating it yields CASSFGLAYNEQFF.